This is a list of T cell receptor beta chains from one sample in a study of T-cell reconstitution after alpha-beta-depleted transplantation in children. TCRdb re-called the PCR reads through MiXCR, storing one row per CDR3 protein. The sample records more than 200,000 distinct CDR3 sequences, about 15% being singletons. Sequencing was performed on PBMCs, mostly from graft donor cells, taken 360 days after TCRalphabeta/CD19-depleted stem cell transplant. The receptors derive from a male patient between 2 and 15 years old who had a stem cell transplant for acute lymphoblastic leukemia, so the T cells may come from the graft donor. Each CDR3 is given without its conserved first and last residue. Where a row states a size, it is once, few, many or the class of an expanded clone; other rows omit it.

TRBJ1-6 NA TRBV6-1 ASTISGLYNSPLH
TRBJ2-3 few TRBV29-1 SVGQLDTQY
TRBJ2-2 few TRBV25-1 ASKRGLGGPNTGELF
TRBJ2-7 NA TRBV4-1 ASSRERWNYEQY
TRBJ2-5 NA TRBV4-2 ASSPRVGGLLETQY
TRBJ2-1 few TRBV24-1 ATTGPTYNEQF
TRBJ2-2 NA TRBV19 ASNPKDSSSNGELF
TRBJ2-5 few TRBV7-7 ASSLGPGTEETQY
TRBJ1-2 few TRBV12-3/TRBV12-4 ASSWVQGLGYT
TRBJ1-2 NA TRBV7-2 ASSRGRAATNYGYT
TRBJ1-5 few TRBV7-9 ASSSWSGLPQH
TRBJ1-1 few TRBV3-1 ASSHSGGLAEAF
TRBJ2-5 NA TRBV29-1 SVEVGTETQY
TRBJ1-3 NA TRBV15 ATSRDRTVENTIY
TRBJ2-7 NA TRBV9 ASSNAPSREQY
TRBJ2-7 NA TRBV6-2/TRBV6-3 ASSSAVEMTYEQY
TRBJ2-1 NA TRBV6-4 ASRQVPSGNKGRYWSLRNEQF
TRBJ2-3 few TRBV24-1 ATIGVQLAGGPYTDTQY
TRBJ2-7 few TRBV10-3 AIRDPPYEQY
TRBJ1-5 NA TRBV25-1 ASSRQGGNQPQH
TRBJ2-2 NA TRBV6-5 ASSYWGNTGELF
TRBJ2-5 NA TRBV30 AWTGGEETQY
TRBJ2-7 few TRBV5-1 ASSVRTGGGEQY
TRBJ2-5 few TRBV12-3/TRBV12-4 ASSDPAGGETQY
TRBJ2-7 few TRBV3-1 ASSHPAPPNSGGSYEQY
TRBJ2-7 NA TRBV5-1 ASSQPLRGEQY
TRBJ1-5 many TRBV7-8 ASSIEGVQPQH
TRBJ1-1 NA TRBV3-1 ASSPQALTEAF
TRBJ2-7 few TRBV27 ASSLSRVDEQY
TRBJ2-1 NA TRBV29-1 SVFAYPRQGYNEQF
TRBJ2-1 NA TRBV14 ASSQVSRSGQGQF
TRBJ2-7 many TRBV10-2 ASRPTGNEQY
TRBJ2-2 NA TRBV12-3/TRBV12-4 ASSVPGELF
TRBJ2-1 NA TRBV11-2 ASRSLAESSYNEQF
TRBJ2-1 many TRBV7-8 ASSLAPFRDGASYNEQF